The rows below give T cell receptor beta chains drawn from one sample of a study of siplizumab effects on memory and regulatory T cells. Produced via immunoSEQ multiplex PCR; TCRdb's table is partial and in-frame only. The repertoire consists of approximately 50,000 clones, with about 93% occurring once and the leading ten covering 17%. Material: CD8+ T cells sorted from blood. These receptors all stem from a human donor in good health. The CDR3 runs from the conserved cysteine through the conserved F or W. Each record gives: V gene, J gene, CDR3 length, clone size, D gene, CDR3 DNA, CDR3 protein. The D gene is left open where the match is weak. Clone sizes are given selectively: once, few, many, or a class where the clone is expanded.

V: TRBV7-9
J: TRBJ1-5
length: 13
size: .
D: .
DNA: TGTGCCAGCAGCCGCGTCTCGGATCAGCCCCAGCATTTT
CDR3: CASSRVSDQPQHF

V: TRBV14
J: TRBJ2-7
length: 18
size: .
D: TRBD2
DNA: TGTGCCAGCAGCCAAGAATTTGGACTTGGGCTAGCGGAATACGAGCAGTACTTC
CDR3: CASSQEFGLGLAEYEQYF

V: TRBV5-8
J: TRBJ1-5
length: 15
size: .
D: .
DNA: TGTGCCAGCAGCATAGGACAGAATAGCAATCAGCCCCAGCATTTT
CDR3: CASSIGQNSNQPQHF

V: TRBV7-8
J: TRBJ2-7
length: 14
size: .
D: .
DNA: TGTGCCAGCAGCTTACATGTAGGGGTCTACGAGCAGTACTTC
CDR3: CASSLHVGVYEQYF

V: TRBV9
J: TRBJ2-7
length: 13
size: .
D: .
DNA: TGTGCCAGCAGCGTAGCGACAGACTACGAGCAGTACTTC
CDR3: CASSVATDYEQYF

V: TRBV27
J: TRBJ1-1
length: 15
size: .
D: .
DNA: TGTGCCAGCAGTTTATCGATTAGCCAAAACACTGAAGCTTTCTTT
CDR3: CASSLSISQNTEAFF

V: TRBV10-3
J: TRBJ2-7
length: 13
size: .
D: .
DNA: TGTGCCATCAGTGAGTCCCATGGGGGGGAGCAGTACTTC
CDR3: CAISESHGGEQYF

V: TRBV5-1
J: TRBJ2-3
length: 11
size: .
D: .
DNA: TGCGCCAGCAGCTCGGGAGATACGCAGTATTTT
CDR3: CASSSGDTQYF

V: TRBV9
J: TRBJ2-1
length: 12
size: .
D: .
DNA: TGTGCCAGCAGCGTAGAGGTTAATGAGCAGTTCTTC
CDR3: CASSVEVNEQFF

V: TRBV5-5
J: TRBJ2-7
length: 15
size: .
D: TRBD1
DNA: TGTGCCAGCAGCTTGGGGACAGGGTTGACCTACGAGCAGTACTTC
CDR3: CASSLGTGLTYEQYF

V: TRBV27
J: TRBJ2-7
length: 14
size: .
D: .
DNA: TGTGCCAGCAGTTTATCAGGACAGCCCTACGAGCAGTACTTC
CDR3: CASSLSGQPYEQYF

V: TRBV28
J: TRBJ1-5
length: 14
size: .
D: .
DNA: TGTGCCAGCAGGTCGTGGACACGGAATCAGCCCCAGCATTTT
CDR3: CASRSWTRNQPQHF

V: TRBV7-6
J: TRBJ1-4
length: 14
size: .
D: .
DNA: TGTGCCAGCAGCGAGGTTTCGACGGTTGAAAAACTGTTTTTT
CDR3: CASSEVSTVEKLFF

V: TRBV15
J: TRBJ1-3
length: 14
size: once
D: .
DNA: TGTGCCACTTCCAGCCCGGAGGGGGGAAACACCATATATTTT
CDR3: CATSSPEGGNTIYF

V: TRBV7-8
J: TRBJ2-1
length: 15
size: once
D: .
DNA: TGTGCCAGCAGCCCCACCCGGGAGACGGTGGATGAGCAGTTCTTC
CDR3: CASSPTRETVDEQFF

V: TRBV11-1
J: TRBJ1-5
length: 16
size: .
D: .
DNA: TGTGCCAGCAGCTTAGGATCGGGGGCGGGGGATCAGCCCCAGCATTTT
CDR3: CASSLGSGAGDQPQHF

V: TRBV29-1
J: TRBJ2-5
length: 13
size: .
D: .
DNA: TGCAGCGTTGTGGCCCGGGGGAGGGAGACCCAGTACTTC
CDR3: CSVVARGRETQYF

V: TRBV11-2
J: TRBJ2-7
length: 15
size: once
D: .
DNA: TGTGCCAGCAGGTCAACCGGGACGTCTATAGACGAGCAGTACTTC
CDR3: CASRSTGTSIDEQYF

V: TRBV27
J: TRBJ2-1
length: 15
size: .
D: .
DNA: TGTGCCAGCAGGGCGGCCGTATTGGGGAACAATGAGCAGTTCTTC
CDR3: CASRAAVLGNNEQFF

V: TRBV5-4
J: TRBJ1-1
length: 14
size: .
D: .
DNA: TGTGCCAGCAGCTTGAAGGGCTTGAACACTGAAGCTTTCTTT
CDR3: CASSLKGLNTEAFF

V: TRBV7-6
J: TRBJ2-5
length: 15
size: .
D: TRBD2
DNA: TGTGCCAGCAGCCCACTAGCGGAAAGACAAGAGACCCAGTACTTC
CDR3: CASSPLAERQETQYF

V: TRBV19
J: TRBJ1-5
length: 14
size: .
D: .
DNA: TGTGCCAGTACCACTGTGTATAGCAATCAGCCCCAGCATTTT
CDR3: CASTTVYSNQPQHF

V: TRBV28
J: TRBJ1-2
length: 14
size: .
D: .
DNA: TGTGCCAGCAGTCATCGGACTGATCCCTATGGCTACACCTTC
CDR3: CASSHRTDPYGYTF